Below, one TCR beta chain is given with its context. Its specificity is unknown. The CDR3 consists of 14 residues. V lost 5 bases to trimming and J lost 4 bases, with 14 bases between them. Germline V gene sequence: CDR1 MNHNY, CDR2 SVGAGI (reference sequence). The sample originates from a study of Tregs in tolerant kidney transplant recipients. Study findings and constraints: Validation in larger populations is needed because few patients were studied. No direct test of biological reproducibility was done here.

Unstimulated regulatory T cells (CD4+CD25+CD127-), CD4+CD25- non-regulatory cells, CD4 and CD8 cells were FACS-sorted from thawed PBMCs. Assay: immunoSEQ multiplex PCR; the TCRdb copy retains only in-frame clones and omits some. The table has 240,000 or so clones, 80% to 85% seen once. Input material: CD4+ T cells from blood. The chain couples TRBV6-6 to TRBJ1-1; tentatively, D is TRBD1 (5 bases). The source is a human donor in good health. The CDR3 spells CASSTQGTGTEAFF. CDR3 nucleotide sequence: TGTGCCAGCAGTACCCAGGGTACGGGCACTGAAGCTTTCTTT.